The rows below give T cell receptor beta chains drawn from one sample of a study of blood T cells in healthy people across ages. TCRdb reprocessed the 5' RACE reads via MiXCR and lists one record per CDR3 protein. The sample has hundreds of thousands of distinct CDR3 sequences; 40% to 65% are singletons. Material: blood. The receptors originated from a man older than 75 in good health. CDR3s include the opening cysteine and the closing phenylalanine or tryptophan. The order of the fields is J gene, D gene, clone size, V gene, CDR3 DNA, CDR3 protein. A D gene is named only where the DNA matches it firmly. Size values are once, few and many counts, or a class for expanded clones, and some rows have none.

J gene: TRBJ2-7
D gene: -
clone size: -
V gene: TRBV29-1
CDR3 DNA: TGCAGCGTTGGTGGGGCACACAAGAGGCAGTACTTC
CDR3 protein: CSVGGAHKRQYF

J gene: TRBJ2-3
D gene: TRBD1
clone size: once
V gene: TRBV5-1
CDR3 DNA: TGCGCCAGCAGCCTGGGACAGGGGTTTACAGATACGCGGTATTTT
CDR3 protein: CASSLGQGFTDTRYF

J gene: TRBJ2-3
D gene: -
clone size: -
V gene: TRBV20-1
CDR3 DNA: TGCAGTGCAAGGGGTGGGAAAGGGGATACGCAGTATTTT
CDR3 protein: CSARGGKGDTQYF

J gene: TRBJ1-6
D gene: TRBD1
clone size: once
V gene: TRBV4-1
CDR3 DNA: TGCGCCAGCAGCCCCGGATGGACAGGGGAAGGTTCACCCCTCCACTTT
CDR3 protein: CASSPGWTGEGSPLHF

J gene: TRBJ2-2
D gene: -
clone size: -
V gene: TRBV4-1
CDR3 DNA: TGCGCCAGCAGCCAAGTTTTGCGGTCGAACACCGGGGAGCTGTTTTTT
CDR3 protein: CASSQVLRSNTGELFF

J gene: TRBJ1-6
D gene: -
clone size: -
V gene: TRBV6-2/TRBV6-3
CDR3 DNA: TGTGCCAGCTGCTGGACCGACTGGCGTAATTCACCCCTCCACTTT
CDR3 protein: CASCWTDWRNSPLHF

J gene: TRBJ2-1
D gene: TRBD2
clone size: -
V gene: TRBV6-6
CDR3 DNA: TGTGCCAGCAGTTACCTTGCTAGCGGCCCCCGGGGTGAGCAGTTCTTC
CDR3 protein: CASSYLASGPRGEQFF

J gene: TRBJ2-1
D gene: -
clone size: many
V gene: TRBV5-4
CDR3 DNA: TGCGCCAGCAGCTTGGTGAACAATGAGCAGTTCTTC
CDR3 protein: CASSLVNNEQFF

J gene: TRBJ2-1
D gene: TRBD2
clone size: -
V gene: TRBV28
CDR3 DNA: TGTGCCAGTCAGTTACAGCGGGGGACATACAATGAGCAGTTCTTC
CDR3 protein: CASQLQRGTYNEQFF

J gene: TRBJ2-3
D gene: TRBD2
clone size: few
V gene: TRBV27
CDR3 DNA: TGTGCCAGCAGTTTTAGAGCGGGATCCCGATACGCGTATTTT
CDR3 protein: CASSFRAGSRYAYF

J gene: TRBJ2-1
D gene: TRBD2
clone size: few
V gene: TRBV6-1
CDR3 DNA: TGTGCCAGCAGTGTACGGACTAGCGGGAGCACCTACAATGAGCAGTTCTTC
CDR3 protein: CASSVRTSGSTYNEQFF

J gene: TRBJ2-7
D gene: TRBD2
clone size: -
V gene: TRBV3-1
CDR3 DNA: TGTGCCAGCAGCCAAAAATCGGGACTAGCGGGAGTTGGCGAGCAGTACTTC
CDR3 protein: CASSQKSGLAGVGEQYF

J gene: TRBJ2-7
D gene: -
clone size: -
V gene: TRBV11-2
CDR3 DNA: TGTGCCAGCAGCCTACGTCCGCAGCGGGTGAGCTCCTACGAGCAGTACTTC
CDR3 protein: CASSLRPQRVSSYEQYF

J gene: TRBJ2-4
D gene: -
clone size: -
V gene: TRBV6-5
CDR3 DNA: TGTGCCAGCAGTTACTCGAATCGGGAAGGCACGGGGGAGCAGTACTTC
CDR3 protein: CASSYSNREGTGEQYF

J gene: TRBJ2-1
D gene: -
clone size: -
V gene: TRBV29-1
CDR3 DNA: TGCAGCGCCGCCGAGCTGACCCAGTTCTTC
CDR3 protein: CSAAELTQFF

J gene: TRBJ2-7
D gene: TRBD2
clone size: -
V gene: TRBV20-1
CDR3 DNA: TGCAGTGCTATCGGGCTAGCGGGAGGCTACGAGCAGTACTTC
CDR3 protein: CSAIGLAGGYEQYF

J gene: TRBJ1-1
D gene: -
clone size: -
V gene: TRBV18
CDR3 DNA: TGTGCCAGCTCGCCTTTGGGGGCAGGGGAAACTGAAGCTTTCTTT
CDR3 protein: CASSPLGAGETEAFF

J gene: TRBJ2-1
D gene: -
clone size: -
V gene: TRBV24-1
CDR3 DNA: TGTGCCACCAGTGACGGTTCAGGGACCTACAAAGAGCAGTTCTTC
CDR3 protein: CATSDGSGTYKEQFF

J gene: TRBJ1-2
D gene: -
clone size: once
V gene: TRBV7-3
CDR3 DNA: TGTGCCAGCAGCCAACGTCGGGGAGAGGGCTACACCTTC
CDR3 protein: CASSQRRGEGYTF

J gene: TRBJ2-1
D gene: TRBD2
clone size: -
V gene: TRBV11-3
CDR3 DNA: TGTGCCAGCAGCGAGACTAGCGTAATCCACAATGAGCAGTTCTTC
CDR3 protein: CASSETSVIHNEQFF